This is a list of T cell receptor beta chains from one sample in a study of T-cell reconstitution after alpha-beta-depleted transplantation in children. TCRdb analysed the PCR reads with MiXCR anew, one entry per CDR3 protein. The table records some 550,000 distinct CDR3 sequences, 23% of them present only once. The material was PBMCs, mostly from graft donor cells, obtained 360 days after TCRalphabeta/CD19-depleted stem cell transplant. The receptors here all came from a boy in the first two years of life who had a stem cell transplant for acute myeloid leukemia, so the T cells may come from the graft donor. The CDR3 runs from the conserved cysteine through the conserved F or W. Fields, in order: CDR3 DNA, CDR3 protein, V gene, D gene, clone size, J gene. A D gene is named only where the DNA matches it firmly. Expanded clones get a size class; other rows say once, few or many, or leave the size out.

CDR3nt: TGCAGCGTTGGAAGACATTCCTCGAACACCGGGGAGCTGTTTTTT; CDR3aa: CSVGRHSSNTGELFF; v_gene: TRBV29-1; d_gene: -; abundance: -; j_gene: TRBJ2-2
CDR3nt: TGTGCCAGCGGATCAAACCCTGGTTGGGAGACCCAGTACTTC; CDR3aa: CASGSNPGWETQYF; v_gene: TRBV12-3/TRBV12-4; d_gene: -; abundance: many; j_gene: TRBJ2-5
CDR3nt: TGCGCCAGCAGCTGGACAGGGGTCACTGAAGCTTTCTTT; CDR3aa: CASSWTGVTEAFF; v_gene: TRBV5-1; d_gene: TRBD1; abundance: many; j_gene: TRBJ1-1
CDR3nt: TGTGCCAGCAGTGAATTTGGGGGACAGGCTAGGGGCTACACCTTC; CDR3aa: CASSEFGGQARGYTF; v_gene: TRBV25-1; d_gene: TRBD1; abundance: few; j_gene: TRBJ1-2
CDR3nt: TGTGCCATCAGTGGCCAGGGGGGAACCCAAGAGACCCAGTACTTC; CDR3aa: CAISGQGGTQETQYF; v_gene: TRBV10-3; d_gene: -; abundance: -; j_gene: TRBJ2-5
CDR3nt: TGTGCCAGCAGCCAACTCGGTAGGCGGGGCCAATACAATGAGCAGTTCTTC; CDR3aa: CASSQLGRRGQYNEQFF; v_gene: TRBV7-2; d_gene: -; abundance: few; j_gene: TRBJ2-1
CDR3nt: TGTGCCAGCAGTGAATATACTAGCGGGGGGCTCTACGAGCAGTACTTC; CDR3aa: CASSEYTSGGLYEQYF; v_gene: TRBV25-1; d_gene: TRBD2; abundance: many; j_gene: TRBJ2-7
CDR3nt: TGCAGTGCTCGTCGACTAGCGGGGAACAATGAGCAGTTCTTC; CDR3aa: CSARRLAGNNEQFF; v_gene: TRBV20-1; d_gene: TRBD2; abundance: many; j_gene: TRBJ2-1
CDR3nt: TGCAGCGTTGATGAGGGATACTCTGGTGAGCAGTACTTC; CDR3aa: CSVDEGYSGEQYF; v_gene: TRBV29-1; d_gene: -; abundance: many; j_gene: TRBJ2-7
CDR3nt: TGCAGTGCTATAAAGGGAGGGTCTTTCCAAGAGACCCAGTACTTC; CDR3aa: CSAIKGGSFQETQYF; v_gene: TRBV20-1; d_gene: TRBD2; abundance: few; j_gene: TRBJ2-5
CDR3nt: TGCAGCGTTCGGGCGTCATCTGGAAACACCATATATTTT; CDR3aa: CSVRASSGNTIYF; v_gene: TRBV29-1; d_gene: -; abundance: -; j_gene: TRBJ1-3
CDR3nt: TGTGCCAGCAGCCTAACCCATGAGCAGTTCTTC; CDR3aa: CASSLTHEQFF; v_gene: TRBV7-6; d_gene: -; abundance: -; j_gene: TRBJ2-1
CDR3nt: TGCAGCGTGGGACTAGCGGGGGGCTATGAGCAGTTCTTC; CDR3aa: CSVGLAGGYEQFF; v_gene: TRBV29-1; d_gene: TRBD2; abundance: many; j_gene: TRBJ2-1